A single sample is the source of the 7 T cell receptor beta chains below, sequenced in a study of T cell responses to AZD1222 COVID-19 vaccine. Assay: immunoSEQ multiplex PCR; the TCRdb copy retains only in-frame clones and omits some. The profile covers 140,000 to 150,000 clones, with around four fifths appearing a single time and 4.1% taken by the ten largest. The sample in question was peripheral blood, obtained on day 0 of MenACWY control vaccination. These receptors came from an adult in good health.

The rearrangement links TRBV28 to TRBJ1-5; D gene ambiguous. The CDR3 covers 15 residues. V was shortened by 6 bases and J by 2 bases, with 14 bases between the two germline ends. Germline V gene lookup returns CDR1 MDHEN and CDR2 SYDVKM. In DNA, the CDR3 is TGTGCCAGCAGCGACCCTCGGGGTCGCAATCAGCCCCAGCATTTT. The encoded protein is CASSDPRGRNQPQHF.

The genes are TRBV6-1 and TRBJ1-1; possibly TRBD1 for D (5 bases). Per the germline V gene, CDR1 is MNHNS and CDR2 is SASEGT. The CDR3 covers 16 residues. V lost 0 bases and J lost 1, with 12 bases in between. The CDR3 sequence: CASSEAQGRKNTEAFF. In nucleotides, the CDR3 is TGTGCCAGCAGTGAAGCGCAGGGACGGAAGAACACTGAAGCTTTCTTT.

The chain recombines TRBV5-6 with TRBJ1-2; tentatively, D is TRBD1 (5 bases). The germline CDR1 and CDR2 sequences are SGHDT and YYEEEE. The CDR3 has 13 residues. V lost 2 bases to trimming and J lost 3 bases, with 8 bases between them. The CDR3 DNA reads as TGTGCCAGCAGCTTCCAGGGAGACTATGGCTACACCTTC. It translates to CASSFQGDYGYTF.

The V call is TRBV27, the J call TRBJ1-5, with 8 bases aligning to TRBD1. Trimming cost V 6 bases and J 2 bases; bases outside gene matches: 0. CDR3 length: 13 amino acids. The germline V gene encodes CDR1 MNHEY and CDR2 SMNVEV (reference sequence). Written as DNA, the CDR3 is TGTGCCAGCAGGACAGGGGGCAATCAGCCCCAGCATTTT. This translates into CASRTGGNQPQHF.

This chain uses TRBV9 with TRBJ1-2; 8 bases line up with TRBD1. Germline V gene lookup returns CDR1 SGDLS and CDR2 YYNGEE. V shed 0 bases, J shed 3 bases, and the junction held 7 bases outside the gene matches. The CDR3 spans 16 residues. As DNA, the CDR3 is TGTGCCAGCAGCGTAGAGGCCCAGGGGGCATACTATGGCTACACCTTC. Translation gives CASSVEAQGAYYGYTF. The full variable domain, with the rest looked up from reference TRBV9 and TRBJ1-2, is DSGVTQTPKHLITATGQRVTLRCSPRSGDLSVYWYQQSLDQGLQFLIQYYNGEERAKGNILERFSAQQFPDLHSELNLSSLELGDSALYFCASSVEAQGAYYGYTFGSGTRLTVV.

This clone was seen a single time. This chain uses TRBV24-1 with TRBJ2-5; 8 positions match TRBD1. Germline V gene sequence: CDR1 KGHDR, CDR2 SFDVKD. The CDR3 spans 17 residues. V lost 8 bases and J lost 9; bases outside the gene matches: 22. The CDR3 DNA sequence: TGTGCCACCACGGACGGGGAGGACAGGGCCTCAAGAGGAGCCCAGTACTTC. Its protein product is CATTDGEDRASRGAQYF.

The sample holds a few counts of this clone. The chain employs TRBV3-1 (or the pseudogene TRBV3-2) and TRBJ2-7; a weak D match, TRBD2 (6 bases). The CDR3 sequence is 13 residues long. Germline CDR1 LGHDT, CDR2 YNNKEL (reference sequence). The ends were cut back, 4 bases at V and 7 bases at J, with 14 bases in the middle. The CDR3 sequence is CASSPGLHEEQYF. The CDR3 bases are TGTGCCAGCAGCCCGGGACTTCACGAGGAGCAGTACTTC.